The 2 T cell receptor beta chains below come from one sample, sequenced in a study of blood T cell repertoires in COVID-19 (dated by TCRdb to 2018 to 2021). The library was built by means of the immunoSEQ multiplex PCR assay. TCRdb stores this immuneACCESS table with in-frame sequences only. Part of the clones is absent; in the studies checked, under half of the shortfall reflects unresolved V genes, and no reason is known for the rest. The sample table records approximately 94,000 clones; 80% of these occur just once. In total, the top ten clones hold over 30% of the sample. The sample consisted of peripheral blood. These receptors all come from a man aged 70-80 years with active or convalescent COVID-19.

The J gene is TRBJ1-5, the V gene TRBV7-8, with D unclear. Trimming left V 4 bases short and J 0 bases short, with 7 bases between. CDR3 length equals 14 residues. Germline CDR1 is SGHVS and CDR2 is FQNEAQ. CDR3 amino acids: CASSSTDSNQPQHF. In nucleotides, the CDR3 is TGTGCCAGCAGCTCTACAGATAGCAATCAGCCCCAGCATTTT.

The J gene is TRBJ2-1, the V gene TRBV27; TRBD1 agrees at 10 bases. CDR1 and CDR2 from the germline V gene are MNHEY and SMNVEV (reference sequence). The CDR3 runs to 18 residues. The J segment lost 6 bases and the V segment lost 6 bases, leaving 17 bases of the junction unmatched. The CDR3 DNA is TGTGCCAGCAGCTCTCGGATCGGGGGACAGGGGCCCTCCAATGAGCAGTTCTTC. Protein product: CASSSRIGGQGPSNEQFF.